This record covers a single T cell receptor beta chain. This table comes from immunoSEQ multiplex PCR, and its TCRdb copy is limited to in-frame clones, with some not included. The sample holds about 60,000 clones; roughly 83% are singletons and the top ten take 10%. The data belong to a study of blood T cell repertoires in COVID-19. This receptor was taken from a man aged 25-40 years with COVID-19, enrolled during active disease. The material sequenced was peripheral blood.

The CDR3 region is CASSPGGLHTDTQYF. DNA of the CDR3: TGTGCCAGCAGTCCAGGGGGTTTGCACACAGATACGCAGTATTTT. The chain links TRBV28 to TRBJ2-3; 7 nucleotides match TRBD1. CDR1 is MDHEN and CDR2 is SYDVKM in the germline V gene. Trimming cost V 5 bases and J 2 bases; bases outside gene matches: 7. The CDR3 is 15 amino acids.